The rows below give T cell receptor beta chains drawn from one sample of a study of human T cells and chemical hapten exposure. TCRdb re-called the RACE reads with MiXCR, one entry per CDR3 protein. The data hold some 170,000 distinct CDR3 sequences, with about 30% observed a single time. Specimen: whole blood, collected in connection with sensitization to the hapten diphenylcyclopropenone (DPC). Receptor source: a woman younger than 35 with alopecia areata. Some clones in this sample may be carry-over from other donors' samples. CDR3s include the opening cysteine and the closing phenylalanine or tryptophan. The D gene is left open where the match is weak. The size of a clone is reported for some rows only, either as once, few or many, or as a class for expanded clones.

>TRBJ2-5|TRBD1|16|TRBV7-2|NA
TGTGCCAGCAGCAATAGACAGGGCCCTAGCCAAGAGACCCAGTACTTC
CASSNRQGPSQETQYF
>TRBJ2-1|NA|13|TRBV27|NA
TGTGCCAGCAGTTCCTGGGGAGGTTATGAGCAGTTCTTC
CASSSWGGYEQFF
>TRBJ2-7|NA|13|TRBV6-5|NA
TGTGCCAGCAGTCAGACCACCGTCTACGAGCAGTACTTC
CASSQTTVYEQYF
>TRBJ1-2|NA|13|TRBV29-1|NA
TGCAGCGTTGCCCAGGGCGGGAGCTATGGCTACACCTTC
CSVAQGGSYGYTF
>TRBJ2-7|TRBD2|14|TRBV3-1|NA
TGTGCCAGCAGCCTCGGACTAGCGGGGAGCGAGCAGTACTTC
CASSLGLAGSEQYF
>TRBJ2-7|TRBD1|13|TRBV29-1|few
TGCAGCGTACGGGACAGGGGGAGGTACGAGCAGTACTTC
CSVRDRGRYEQYF
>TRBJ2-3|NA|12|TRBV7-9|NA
TGTGCCAGCAGCTGGTCGACAGATACGCAGTATTTT
CASSWSTDTQYF
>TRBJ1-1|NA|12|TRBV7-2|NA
TGTGCCAGCAGCTCACCGGGACCTCAAGCTTTCTTT
CASSSPGPQAFF
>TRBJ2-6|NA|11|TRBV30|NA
TGTGCCGTATTCGGGGCCAACGTCCTGACTTTC
CAVFGANVLTF
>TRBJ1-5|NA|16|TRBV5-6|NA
TGTGCCAGCAGCCGCCATCGACTAGATAGCAATCAGCCCCAGCATTTT
CASSRHRLDSNQPQHF
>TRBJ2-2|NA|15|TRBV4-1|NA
TGCGCCAGCAGCCACGCAGCGGCCGGGGGCGGGGAGCTGTTTTTT
CASSHAAAGGGELFF
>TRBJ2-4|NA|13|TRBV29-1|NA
TGCAGCGTCTCCCTTCCAGGTCATAACATTCAGTACTTC
CSVSLPGHNIQYF
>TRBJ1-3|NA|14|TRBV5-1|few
TGCGCCAGCAGCGGAACAACAGCTGGAAACACCATATATTTT
CASSGTTAGNTIYF
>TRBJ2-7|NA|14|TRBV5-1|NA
TGCGCCAGCAGCTTTGTAGCGAAGGCTTACGAGCAGTACTTC
CASSFVAKAYEQYF
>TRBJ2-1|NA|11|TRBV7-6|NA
TGTGCCAGCACCACGAGCGGCGAGCAGTTCTTC
CASTTSGEQFF
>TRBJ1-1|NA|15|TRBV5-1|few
TGCGCCAGCAGCTTGGAGGGGACAATGAACACTGAAGCTTTCTTT
CASSLEGTMNTEAFF
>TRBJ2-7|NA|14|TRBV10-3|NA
TGTGCCATCAGTGACGGCCAGGTTGCCTACGAGCAGTACTTC
CAISDGQVAYEQYF
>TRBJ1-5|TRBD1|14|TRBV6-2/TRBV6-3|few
TGTGCCAGCAGCAAGGACAGGGGAGGGCAGCCCCAGCATTTT
CASSKDRGGQPQHF
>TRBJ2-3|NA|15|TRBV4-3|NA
TGCGCCAGCAGCCAAGTTTGGGCCAGACCAGATACGCAGTATTTT
CASSQVWARPDTQYF
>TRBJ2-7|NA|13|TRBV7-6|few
TGTGCCAGCAGCTCAACCGAGGGGATCGAGCAGTACTTC
CASSSTEGIEQYF
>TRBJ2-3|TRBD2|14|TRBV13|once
TGTGCCAGCAGCTCGGGGGGGCGGGGAGATACGCAGTATTTT
CASSSGGRGDTQYF
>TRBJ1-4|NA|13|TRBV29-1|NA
TGCAGCGTAGAAACGGGATGGAATGAAAAACTGTTTTTT
CSVETGWNEKLFF
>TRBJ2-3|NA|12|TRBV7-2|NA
TGTGCCAGCGGTTACTATTCGGATACGCAGTATTTT
CASGYYSDTQYF
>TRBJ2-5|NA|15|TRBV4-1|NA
TGCGCCAGCAGCCAAGATTACCGTGGTCGGGAGACCCAGTACTTC
CASSQDYRGRETQYF
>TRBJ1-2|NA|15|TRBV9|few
TGTGCCAGCAGCGTCAGCGAGGGCGCAAGGGCTGGCTACACCTTC
CASSVSEGARAGYTF
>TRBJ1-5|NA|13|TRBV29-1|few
TGCAGCGTTGCTGGGGGCGGTAGTCAGCCCCAGCATTTT
CSVAGGGSQPQHF
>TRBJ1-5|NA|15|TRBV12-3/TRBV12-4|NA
TGTGCCAGCAGTTTAGGGACAGCCAATTCTCAGCCCCGGCATTTT
CASSLGTANSQPRHF
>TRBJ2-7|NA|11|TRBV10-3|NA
TGTGCCACGGCACGGGAGTGGGAGCAGTACTTC
CATAREWEQYF
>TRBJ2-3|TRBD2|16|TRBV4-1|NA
TGCGCCAGCAGCCAGGGAGGCGGGAGTGGGACAGATACGCAGTATTTT
CASSQGGGSGTDTQYF
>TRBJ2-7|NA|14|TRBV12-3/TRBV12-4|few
TGTGCCAGCAGTTCCCCGTCTAGCTCCTACGAGCAGTACTTC
CASSSPSSSYEQYF
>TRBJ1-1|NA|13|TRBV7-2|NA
TGTGCCAGCAGCTCCCAGTCCGACACTGAAGCTTTCTTT
CASSSQSDTEAFF
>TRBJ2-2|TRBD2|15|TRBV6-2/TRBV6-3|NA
TGTGCCAGCAGTTACTCGGGAGGGTGGACCGGGGAGCTGTTTTTT
CASSYSGGWTGELFF
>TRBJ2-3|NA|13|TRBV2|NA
TGTGCCAGCAGTGGAGAGGCGGCAGATACGCAGTATTTT
CASSGEAADTQYF
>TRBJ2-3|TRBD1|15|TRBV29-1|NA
TGCAGCGTCGGACAGGGGGCCTTATCGTCGGGTACGCAGTATTTT
CSVGQGALSSGTQYF
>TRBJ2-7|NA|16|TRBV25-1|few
TGTGCCAGCAGCTTAAATACGGGACACCAACCGGGGGAGCAGTACTTC
CASSLNTGHQPGEQYF
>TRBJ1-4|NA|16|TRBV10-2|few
TGCGCCAGCAGTGGGGTCCAACGCGCCCAAAATGAAAAACTGTTTTTT
CASSGVQRAQNEKLFF
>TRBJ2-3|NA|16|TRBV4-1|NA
TGCGCCAGCAGCCAAGAAACAGGCCAACGAGCGGATACGCAGTATTTT
CASSQETGQRADTQYF
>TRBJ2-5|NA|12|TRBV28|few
TGTGCCAGCAGTTTACCCTTCGAGACCCAGTACTTC
CASSLPFETQYF
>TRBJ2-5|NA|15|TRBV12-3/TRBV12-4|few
TGTGCCAGCAGTCCGGAGGGGGGGACTCGAGAGACCCAGTACTTC
CASSPEGGTRETQYF
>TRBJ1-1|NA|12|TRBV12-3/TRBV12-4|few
TGTGCCGCCCGGGACTATGGTGCTGAAGCTTTCTTT
CAARDYGAEAFF
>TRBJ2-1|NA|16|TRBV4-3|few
TGCGCCAGCAGCCAAGTAACGCGAAACCCCACCAATGAGCAGTTCTTC
CASSQVTRNPTNEQFF
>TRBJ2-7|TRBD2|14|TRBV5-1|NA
TGCGCCAGCAGCTTGACAGGACTAGGCTACGAGCAGTACTTC
CASSLTGLGYEQYF
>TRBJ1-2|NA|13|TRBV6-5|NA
TGTGCCAGCAGTGGGACATCGGTCAACGGCTACACCTTC
CASSGTSVNGYTF
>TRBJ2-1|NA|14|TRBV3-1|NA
TGTGCCAGCAGCCCACCTTTGGACTCGAATGAGCAGTTCTTC
CASSPPLDSNEQFF
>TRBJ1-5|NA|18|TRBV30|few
TGTGCCTGGAGTGTACGACTTGTCCGGGACACTAACAATCAGCCCCAGCATTTT
CAWSVRLVRDTNNQPQHF
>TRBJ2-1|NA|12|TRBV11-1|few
TGTGCCAGCAGCTGGGGACTGCCCGAGCAGTTCTTC
CASSWGLPEQFF